Presented here are 16 T cell receptor beta chains from one specimen sequenced in a study of T cell repertoires in cytomegalovirus infection. MiXCR, applied by TCRdb to the reads, yields one record per CDR3 protein. The data contain about 740,000 distinct CDR3 sequences, 35% to 40% of them seen just once; the ten biggest clones take up around 2.6%. Sequences were obtained from PBMCs. These receptors all stem from a human donor in good health (CMV status not recorded). Some clones in this sample may be carry-over from other donors' samples.

The chain combines TRBV7-9 with TRBJ1-4, with no clear D. This CDR3 contains 16 residues. The germline CDR1 and CDR2 sequences are SEHNR and FQNEAQ (reference sequence). Trimming removed 1 base from V and 8 bases from J, with 17 bases in between. CDR3 in amino acids: CASSLGEALVGEKLFF. Written as DNA, the CDR3 is TGTGCCAGCAGCTTAGGAGAGGCGCTAGTTGGGGAAAAACTGTTTTTT.

As to this clonotype: This may arise from a read error, as a much more abundant clone is one base away. The chain combines TRBV2 with TRBJ2-7; D is perhaps TRBD1 (5 bases). Germline V gene lookup returns CDR1 SNHLY and CDR2 FYNNEI. V lost 6 bases and J 3 bases, leaving 9 bases between the germline ends. The CDR3 covers 12 residues. CDR3 residues: CASRPQDYEQYF. DNA of the CDR3: TGTGCCAGCAGGCCACAGGACTACGAGCAGTACTTC.

This chain links TRBV4-1 with TRBJ2-3; 7 bases map to TRBD2. Germline CDR1 and CDR2: MGHRA and YSYEKL. The CDR3 has 16 residues. J was trimmed by 0 bases and V by 6 bases; bases with no gene match: 9. The CDR3 DNA is TGCGCCAGCAGGGAGGAGCTAGCGGCAAGCACAGATACGCAGTATTTT. It yields the protein CASREELAASTDTQYF.

This clonotype turned up a few times. The J gene is TRBJ2-1, the V gene TRBV7-2; 8 bases agree with TRBD1. The CDR3 runs to 17 residues. CDR1 and CDR2 (germline): SGHTA, FQGNSA. With 5 bases clipped from V and 4 bases from J, the junction kept 13 bases outside the gene matches. CDR3 in amino acids: CASSPMAGGFGYNEQFF. The DNA of the CDR3 is TGTGCCAGCAGCCCCATGGCAGGGGGCTTCGGTTACAATGAGCAGTTCTTC.

For this clonotype: One end of the junction does not line up with germline, which may come from a read error. The V gene is TRBV20-1, the J gene TRBJ2-5, with 7 bases lining up with TRBD2. CDR1 and CDR2 from the germline V gene are DFQATT and SNEGSKA (reference sequence). This CDR3 region has 12 residues. The CDR3 nucleotides are TGCAGTGCATTGGGACCGCGGGAGACCAAGTACTTC. This gives the protein CSALGPRETKYF.

V gene TRBV27 combines with J gene TRBJ1-1; D gene ambiguous. This CDR3 region has 12 residues. Trimming took off 4 bases at V and 6 bases at J, with 9 bases between the two ends. Germline-derived CDR1 and CDR2 are MNHEY and SMNVEV (reference sequence). The CDR3 spells CASSSGRAEAFF. In nucleotides, the CDR3 is TGTGCCAGCAGTTCAGGACGGGCTGAAGCTTTCTTT.

The rearrangement uses TRBV15 and TRBJ2-5; D perhaps matches TRBD1 (5 bases). The CDR3 is 15 residues long. Trimming stripped 2 bases from V and 7 bases from J, with 17 bases between. From germline, CDR1 is LNHNV and CDR2 YYDKDF (reference sequence). This CDR3 is CATSRPKGASGTQYF. CDR3 bases: TGTGCCACCAGCAGACCCAAAGGGGCCTCGGGGACCCAGTACTTC.

The genes are TRBV12-3 or TRBV12-4 and TRBJ2-1, with 11 bases matching TRBD2. The V and J ends lost 5 bases and 6 bases, in that order; junction bases with no gene match: 3. CDR3 size: 14 residues. CDR3 sequence: CASSAGLAANEQFF. The CDR3 coding sequence is TGTGCCAGCAGTGCGGGACTAGCGGCCAATGAGCAGTTCTTC.

Concerning this clonotype itself: A much larger clonotype is one base distant, so this may be a read error. The final CDR3 position lacks the conserved phenylalanine or tryptophan, pointing to a likely read error. The V call is TRBV7-2, the J call TRBJ2-1; D could derive from TRBD1 or TRBD2 (5 bases each). CDR1 is SGHTA and CDR2 is FQGNSA in the germline V gene. The CDR3 runs to 13 residues. CDR3 in DNA: TGTGCCAGCAGTTTAGGGACCCCCAATGAGCAGTTCTCC. Amino acids: CASSLGTPNEQFS.

This clonotype turned up a few times. This CDR3 is CASSSAYRAGTEAFF. CDR3 DNA sequence: TGCGCCAGCAGCTCCGCATACAGGGCGGGCACTGAAGCTTTCTTT. This chain uses TRBV4-1 with TRBJ1-1, with a tentative D call TRBD1 (6 bases). The germline V gene has CDR1 MGHRA and CDR2 YSYEKL. This CDR3 comprises 15 residues. V shed 5 bases and J shed 4 bases, with 17 bases lying between them.

This clonotype was seen a few times. The J gene is TRBJ2-3, the V gene TRBV24-1; 7 nucleotides align to TRBD2. The CDR3 runs 16 residues. Germline values: CDR1 KGHDR, CDR2 SFDVKD. The trim removed 4 bases at V and 2 bases at J, leaving 8 bases unmatched. The CDR3 sequence: CATSDPRTSTTDTQYF. CDR3 bases: TGTGCCACCAGTGACCCCCGGACTAGTACCACAGATACGCAGTATTTT.

Points on this clonotype: A read error may account for a junction end that differs from germline. The V call is TRBV4-1, the J call TRBJ1-1; D is ambiguous. The CDR3 is 12 amino acids. Germline values: CDR1 MGHRA, CDR2 YSYEKL. Here the CDR3 DNA reads TGCGCCAGCAGCCAGGGATTGTCGTCAGCTTTATTT. The encoded protein is CASSQGLSSALF.

The table lists this clonotype with a few counts. The genes are TRBV2 and TRBJ2-7; weak D call: TRBD1 (5 bases). The germline V gene has CDR1 SNHLY and CDR2 FYNNEI. V was cut by 7 bases and J by 1 base, with 14 bases left in between. The CDR3 consists of 14 residues. In nucleotides, the CDR3 is TGTGCCAGCAAAGAAACAGGTCCTTCCTACGAGCAGTACTTC. It is translated as CASKETGPSYEQYF. Filled out from reference TRBV2 and TRBJ2-7, the complete variable domain reads EPEVTQTPSHQVTQMGQEVILRCVPISNHLYFYWYRQILGQKVEFLVSFYNNEISEKSEIFDDQFSVERPDGSNFTLKIRSTKLEDSAMYFCASKETGPSYEQYFGPGTRLTVT.

This chain uses TRBV12-3 or TRBV12-4 with TRBJ1-5; tentatively, D is TRBD1 (6 bases). V lost 5 bases to trimming and J lost 6 bases, with 11 bases between them. The CDR3 extends over 13 amino acids. CDR3 amino acids: CASSGKGGQPQHF. In DNA, the CDR3 is TGTGCCAGCAGTGGAAAAGGGGGTCAGCCCCAGCATTTT.

The V call is TRBV28, the J call TRBJ1-4; 7 bases align to TRBD1. Germline values: CDR1 MDHEN, CDR2 SYDVKM. V gave up 3 bases and J gave up 8 bases; unmatched junction bases: 9. The CDR3 is 15 residues long. Here the CDR3 reads CASSFLQGSREKLFF. The CDR3, as DNA: TGTGCCAGCAGTTTCCTACAGGGGAGTAGGGAAAAACTGTTTTTT. Complete variable domain (other parts from reference TRBV28 and TRBJ1-4): DVKVTQSSRYLVKRTGEKVFLECVQDMDHENMFWYRQDPGLGLRLIYFSYDVKMKEKGDIPEGYSVSREKKERFSLILESASTNQTSMYLCASSFLQGSREKLFFGSGTQLSVL.

With respect to this clonotype: Mismatch with germline at one junction end may stem from a read error. V usage is TRBV12-3 or TRBV12-4 and J usage is TRBJ1-5; possibly TRBD1 for D (5 bases). This CDR3 contains 14 residues. CDR3 sequence reads: CASSAAGGGHPHHF. CDR3 in DNA: TGTGCCAGCAGTGCCGCGGGGGGAGGACATCCCCATCATTTT.